One and the same sample provided the 18 T cell receptor beta chains below, sequenced in a study of T-cell reconstitution after alpha-beta-depleted transplantation in children. Preparing the TCRbeta library involved the use of unique molecular identifiers. Each CDR3 protein is one row after TCRdb ran MiXCR on the PCR reads. The table has about 580,000 distinct CDR3 sequences, roughly 23% seen once. The starting material was PBMCs, mostly from graft donor cells, obtained 360 days after TCRalphabeta/CD19-depleted stem cell transplant. All receptors derive from a boy younger than two who had a stem cell transplant for acute myeloid leukemia, so the T cells may come from the graft donor.

The chain recombines TRBV7-9 with TRBJ2-3; D may be TRBD1 or TRBD2 (6 bases each). Germline V gene lookup returns CDR1 SEHNR and CDR2 FQNEAQ (reference sequence). Trimming left V 1 base short and J 6 bases short, with 14 bases between. The CDR3 is 15 residues long. The CDR3 DNA sequence: TGTGCCAGCAGCTTAGAAGGAGGGGGGAGTGATACGCAGTATTTT. It is translated as CASSLEGGGSDTQYF.

CDR3 sequence (DNA): TGCAGTGCTAGAGTTACGGGCGTCTACGAGCAGTACGTC. This translates into CSARVTGVYEQYV. The chain recombines TRBV20-1 with TRBJ2-7; D is uncertain. Trimming took 1 base from V and 3 from J, leaving 10 bases between them. Germline lookup yields CDR1 DFQATT and CDR2 SNEGSKA (reference sequence). There are 13 residues in the CDR3.

This clonotype has just a few counts. As DNA, the CDR3 is TGCAGCAAAAACCCGGGACTTGAACTAGCCAAAAACATTCAGTACTTC. Translation gives CSKNPGLELAKNIQYF. The gene calls are TRBV29-1 and TRBJ2-4, with a possible D match to TRBD2 (6 bases). Between the trimmed V and J ends, which lost 8 bases and 0 bases, there was a span of 20 bases. This CDR3 has 16 residues. Germline lookup yields CDR1 SQVTM and CDR2 ANQGSEA.

This clonotype showed up just a few times. The chain employs TRBV20-1 and TRBJ2-5, with unresolved D. The germline V gene encodes CDR1 DFQATT and CDR2 SNEGSKA (reference sequence). CDR3 length equals 12 residues. The V and J ends lost 1 base and 5 bases respectively, with 8 bases between them. CDR3 region: CSARGSRETQYF. CDR3 DNA: TGCAGTGCTAGAGGTAGCCGGGAGACCCAGTACTTC.

The chain couples TRBV29-1 to TRBJ2-5, with 8 bases matching TRBD2. CDR3 size: 14 residues. With V trimmed by 2 bases and J by 5 bases, 7 bases remained unmatched. In germline, CDR1 is SQVTM, CDR2 ANQGSEA. The CDR3: CSVERRGGPETQYF. The CDR3 DNA is TGCAGCGTTGAACGTCGGGGGGGCCCGGAGACCCAGTACTTC.

This CDR3 reads CASSLIRSSYNEQFF. CDR3 DNA: TGTGCCAGCAGTTTAATCCGAAGCTCCTACAATGAGCAGTTCTTC. The V call is TRBV12-3 or TRBV12-4, the J call TRBJ2-1; D unresolved. The CDR3 runs to 15 residues. V dropped 2 bases and J dropped 0 bases, with 8 bases sitting between them.

This clonotype was detected only a few times. This chain links TRBV5-4 with TRBJ2-1; possible D gene TRBD2, 5 bases. The germline V gene encodes CDR1 SGHNT and CDR2 YYREEE (reference sequence). CDR3 size: 13 residues. Trimming removed 2 bases from V and 8 bases from J, with 11 bases in between. The CDR3 protein is CASSFTGEDEQFF. Written as DNA, the CDR3 is TGTGCCAGCAGCTTCACCGGGGAAGATGAGCAGTTCTTC.

This clonotype was detected only a few times. The V call is TRBV29-1, the J call TRBJ2-1; no firm D call. The germline gives CDR1 SQVTM, CDR2 ANQGSEA. This CDR3 spans 11 amino acids. Trimming removed 3 bases at V and 8 bases at J, with 8 bases between. CDR3 loop: CSVDTVDEQFF. CDR3 nucleotide sequence: TGCAGCGTTGATACGGTCGATGAGCAGTTCTTC.

The chain recombines TRBV6-2 or TRBV6-3 with TRBJ2-3; no clear D. Between the trimmed V and J ends, which lost 2 bases and 6 bases, there was a span of 9 bases. The CDR3 contains 13 residues. Per the germline V gene, CDR1 is MNHEY and CDR2 is SVGEGT. CDR3 sequence reads: CASSYRVPDTQYF. The DNA of the CDR3 is TGTGCCAGCAGTTACAGGGTTCCGGATACGCAGTATTTT.

This clonotype was observed many times. This chain uses TRBV5-1 with TRBJ2-7; 9 bases agree with TRBD2. V trimming: 4 bases; J trimming: 2 bases; junction bases outside the gene matches: 7. The CDR3 extends over 15 amino acids. The germline CDR1 and CDR2 sequences are SGHRS and YFSETQ. The CDR3 sequence: CASSRSGGATYEQYV. The CDR3 nucleotides are TGCGCCAGCAGCCGTAGCGGGGGAGCGACCTACGAGCAGTACGTC.

As concerns this clonotype: A read error is possible here, since a much larger clone lies one base away. CDR3 in DNA: TGTGCCAGGAGCCCTACGACAGGGTCTAGCACAGATACGCAGTATTTT. Encoded protein: CARSPTTGSSTDTQYF. The V and J genes are TRBV5-6 and TRBJ2-3; 7 nucleotides align to TRBD1. The CDR3 is made up of 16 amino acids. Per the germline V gene, CDR1 is SGHDT and CDR2 is YYEEEE. V was pared by 8 bases and J by 0 bases, with 12 bases of the junction left unmatched.

The chain combines TRBV9 with TRBJ1-5, with a possible D match to TRBD1 (6 bases). This CDR3 spans 15 amino acids. Between the trimmed V and J ends, which lost 0 bases and 1 base, there was a span of 8 bases. Germline V gene lookup returns CDR1 SGDLS and CDR2 YYNGEE. The CDR3 reads CASSVGGQSNQPQHF. CDR3 in DNA: TGTGCCAGCAGCGTAGGTGGACAGAGCAATCAGCCCCAGCATTTT.

CDR3 protein: CASSANGPPYEQYV. In DNA form, the CDR3 reads TGCGCCAGCAGCGCCAACGGGCCACCCTACGAGCAGTACGTC. The chain couples TRBV10-2 to TRBJ2-7; no definite D call. Germline V CDR1 and CDR2: WSHSY, SAAADI. This CDR3 has 14 residues. The germline V and J ends were trimmed by 6 bases and 2 bases, with 14 bases remaining between them.

This rearrangement joins TRBV4-3 to TRBJ2-3; 9 positions agree with TRBD2. This CDR3 is 17 amino acids long. Trimming cost V 2 bases and J 6 bases; bases outside gene matches: 12. CDR1 LGHNA and CDR2 YSLEER come from the germline V gene. Here the CDR3 reads CASSQSPGGGAGDTQYF. The DNA of the CDR3 is TGCGCCAGCAGCCAATCGCCGGGCGGGGGGGCAGGTGATACGCAGTATTTT.

This clonotype was seen ten or more times. The chain joins TRBV15 to TRBJ1-6, with unresolved D. The CDR3 totals 13 residues. CDR1 and CDR2 from the germline V gene are LNHNV and YYDKDF (reference sequence). V was trimmed by 1 base and J by 4 bases, leaving 2 bases between them. CDR3 protein: CATSRVYNSPLHF. The CDR3 DNA reads TGTGCCACCAGCAGAGTGTATAATTCACCCCTCCACTTT.

This clonotype was seen a handful of times. The chain links TRBV20-1 to TRBJ1-5, with 9 bases fitting TRBD1. V lost 1 base to trimming and J lost 4 bases; unmatched junction nucleotides: 5. The CDR3 length is 15 residues. Germline lookup yields CDR1 DFQATT and CDR2 SNEGSKA (reference sequence). CDR3 amino acids: CSARARQGENQPQHF. As DNA, the CDR3 is TGCAGTGCTAGAGCCCGACAGGGGGAAAATCAGCCCCAGCATTTT.

The chain recombines TRBV7-2 with TRBJ1-5, with a weak D call TRBD1 (6 bases). With 2 bases removed from V and 7 bases from J, the gap between germline ends came to 18 bases. From germline, CDR1 is SGHTA and CDR2 FQGNSA. This CDR3 spans 16 amino acids. Written as DNA, the CDR3 is TGTGCCAGCAGCTTATTGCGGGGGGGGGGCGGCCAGCCCCAGCATTTT. This codes for CASSLLRGGGGQPQHF. Combining the CDR3 with reference TRBV7-2 and TRBJ1-5 gives the whole variable domain GAGVSQSPSNKVTEKGKDVELRCDPISGHTALYWYRQSLGQGLEFLIYFQGNSAPDKSGLPSDRFSAERTGGSVSTLTIQRTQQEDSAVYLCASSLLRGGGGQPQHFGDGTRLSIL.

The table lists this clonotype with a few counts. The chain uses TRBV5-1 and TRBJ1-1; D is unresolved. CDR3 size: 14 residues. V gave up 0 bases and J gave up 4 bases, with 10 bases separating them. Germline loops: CDR1 SGHRS, CDR2 YFSETQ. This chain's CDR3 is CASSLAAGTTEAFF. Written as DNA, the CDR3 is TGCGCCAGCAGCTTGGCCGCAGGAACCACTGAAGCTTTCTTT.